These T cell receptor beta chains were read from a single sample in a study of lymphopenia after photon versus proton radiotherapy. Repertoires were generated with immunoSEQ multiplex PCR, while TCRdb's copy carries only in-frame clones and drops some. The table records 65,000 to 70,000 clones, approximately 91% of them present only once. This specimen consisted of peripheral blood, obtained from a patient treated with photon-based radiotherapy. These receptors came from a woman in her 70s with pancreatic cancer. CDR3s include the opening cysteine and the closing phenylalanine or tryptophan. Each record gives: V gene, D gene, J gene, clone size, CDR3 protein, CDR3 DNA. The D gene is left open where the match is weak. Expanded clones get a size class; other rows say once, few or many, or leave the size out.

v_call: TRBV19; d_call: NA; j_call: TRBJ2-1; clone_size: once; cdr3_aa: CASSIWRGTGESHNEQFF; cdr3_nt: TGTGCCAGTAGTATATGGAGGGGGACGGGGGAATCCCACAATGAGCAGTTCTTC
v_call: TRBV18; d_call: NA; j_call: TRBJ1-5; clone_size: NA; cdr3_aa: CASSNEGNQPQHF; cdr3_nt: TGTGCCAGCTCAAACGAAGGCAATCAGCCCCAGCATTTT
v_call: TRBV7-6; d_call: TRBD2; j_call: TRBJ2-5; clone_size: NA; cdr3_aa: CASSSRTSGGLRSIQETQYF; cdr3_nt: TGTGCCAGCAGCTCCCGGACTAGCGGGGGGCTAAGATCTATTCAAGAGACCCAGTACTTC
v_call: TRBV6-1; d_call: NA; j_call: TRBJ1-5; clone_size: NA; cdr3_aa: CASSPWSGSNQPQHF; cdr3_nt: TGTGCCAGCAGTCCGTGGTCGGGTAGCAATCAGCCCCAGCATTTT
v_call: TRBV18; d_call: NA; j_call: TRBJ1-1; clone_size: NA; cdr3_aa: CASSPRAGSEAFF; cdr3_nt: TGTGCCAGCTCACCACGTGCAGGGTCTGAAGCTTTCTTT
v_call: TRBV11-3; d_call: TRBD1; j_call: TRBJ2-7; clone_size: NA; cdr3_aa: CASSLAGDRVRPTSEQYF; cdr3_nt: TGTGCCAGCAGCTTAGCGGGGGACAGGGTTAGACCTACGAGCGAGCAGTACTTC
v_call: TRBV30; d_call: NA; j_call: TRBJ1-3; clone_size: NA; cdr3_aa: CAWSVLAGNTIYF; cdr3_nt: TGTGCCTGGAGTGTACTGGCGGGAAACACCATATATTTT
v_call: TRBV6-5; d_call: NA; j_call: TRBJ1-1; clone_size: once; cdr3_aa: CASSKPGGSTEAFF; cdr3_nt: TGTGCCAGCAGCAAACCGGGGGGCAGCACTGAAGCTTTCTTT
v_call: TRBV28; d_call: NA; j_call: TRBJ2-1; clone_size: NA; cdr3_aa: CASSPGLYNEQFF; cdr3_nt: TGTGCCAGCAGCCCGGGACTTTACAATGAGCAGTTCTTC
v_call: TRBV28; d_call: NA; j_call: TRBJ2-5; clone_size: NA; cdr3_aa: CASSLNGETQYF; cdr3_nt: TGTGCCAGCAGTTTGAACGGGGAGACCCAGTACTTC
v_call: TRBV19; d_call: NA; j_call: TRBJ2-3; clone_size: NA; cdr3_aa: CASRPYSSTDTQYF; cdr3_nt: TGTGCCAGTAGACCCTATTCTAGCACAGATACGCAGTATTTT
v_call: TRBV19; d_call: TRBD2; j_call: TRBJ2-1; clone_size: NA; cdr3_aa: CASSIAGLADYNEQFF; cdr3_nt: TGTGCCAGTAGTATTGCCGGACTAGCGGACTACAATGAGCAGTTCTTC
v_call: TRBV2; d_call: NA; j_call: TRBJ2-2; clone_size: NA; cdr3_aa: CASSELDPANTGELFF; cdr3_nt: TGTGCCAGCAGTGAATTGGACCCGGCGAACACCGGGGAGCTGTTTTTT
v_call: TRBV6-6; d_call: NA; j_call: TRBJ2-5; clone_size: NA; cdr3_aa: CASSQQETQYF; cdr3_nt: TGTGCCAGCAGTCAACAAGAGACCCAGTACTTC
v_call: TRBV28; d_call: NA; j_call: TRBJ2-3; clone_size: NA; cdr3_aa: CASSSGTPPQTQYF; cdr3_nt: TGTGCCAGCAGTTCAGGGACTCCTCCACAGACGCAGTATTTT
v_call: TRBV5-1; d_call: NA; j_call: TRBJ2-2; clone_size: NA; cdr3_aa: CASRKGDSYTGELFF; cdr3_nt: TGCGCCAGCAGAAAAGGGGACTCCTACACCGGGGAGCTGTTTTTT
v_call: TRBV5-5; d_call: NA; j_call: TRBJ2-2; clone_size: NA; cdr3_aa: CASSLEGSTGELFF; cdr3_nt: TGTGCCAGCAGCTTGGAGGGGAGTACCGGGGAGCTGTTTTTT
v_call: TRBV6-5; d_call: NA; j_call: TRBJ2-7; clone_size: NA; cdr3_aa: CASSYSLPDGSYEQYF; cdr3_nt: TGTGCCAGCAGTTACTCGTTACCCGACGGCTCCTACGAGCAGTACTTC
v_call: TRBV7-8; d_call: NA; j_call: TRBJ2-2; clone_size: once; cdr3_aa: CASSIYAGEPGELFF; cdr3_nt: TGTGCCAGCAGCATATACGCAGGGGAACCCGGGGAGCTGTTTTTT
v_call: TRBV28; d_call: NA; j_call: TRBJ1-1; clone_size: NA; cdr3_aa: CASSLAGLDSNTEAFF; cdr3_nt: TGTGCCAGCAGTCTCGCCGGCCTGGACAGCAACACTGAAGCTTTCTTT
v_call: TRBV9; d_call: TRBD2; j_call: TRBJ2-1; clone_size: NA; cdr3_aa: CASSVRVLAGVSEQFF; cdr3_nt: TGTGCCAGCAGCGTTCGTGTATTAGCGGGAGTTAGTGAGCAGTTCTTC
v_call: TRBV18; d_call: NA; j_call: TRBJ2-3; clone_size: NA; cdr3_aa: CASSPGTDTQYF; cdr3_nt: TGTGCCAGCTCACCGGGCACAGATACGCAGTATTTT
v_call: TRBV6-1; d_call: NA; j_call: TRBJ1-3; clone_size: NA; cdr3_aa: CASRREFSGNTIYF; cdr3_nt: TGTGCCAGCAGAAGGGAATTCTCTGGAAACACCATATATTTT
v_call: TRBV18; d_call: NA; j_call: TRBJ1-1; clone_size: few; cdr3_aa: CASSPGANTEAFF; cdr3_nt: TGTGCCAGCTCACCAGGCGCGAACACTGAAGCTTTCTTT
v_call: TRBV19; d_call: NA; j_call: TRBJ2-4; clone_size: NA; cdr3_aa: CASSTGILRAKNIQYF; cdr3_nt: TGTGCCAGTAGTACCGGGATTCTTAGAGCCAAAAACATTCAGTACTTC
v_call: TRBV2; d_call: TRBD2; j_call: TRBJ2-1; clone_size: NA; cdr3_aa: CASNPPMGLAMINEQFF; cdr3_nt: TGTGCCAGCAATCCCCCGATGGGACTAGCGATGATCAATGAGCAGTTCTTC
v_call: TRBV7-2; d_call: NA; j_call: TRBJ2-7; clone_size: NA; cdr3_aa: CASSSSSYEQYF; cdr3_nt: TGTGCCAGCAGCTCCAGTTCCTACGAGCAGTACTTC
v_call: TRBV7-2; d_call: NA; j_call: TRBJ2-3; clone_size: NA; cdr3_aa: CASLGGPGTDTQYF; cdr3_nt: TGTGCCAGCCTAGGGGGGCCTGGCACAGATACGCAGTATTTT
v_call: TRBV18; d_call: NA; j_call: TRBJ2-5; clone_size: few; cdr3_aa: CASSPNLQETQYF; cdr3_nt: TGTGCCAGCTCACCGAATCTCCAAGAGACCCAGTACTTC
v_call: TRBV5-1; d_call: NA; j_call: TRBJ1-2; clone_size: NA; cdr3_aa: CASSLMGPRNGYTF; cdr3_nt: TGCGCCAGCAGCTTGATGGGCCCGAGGAATGGCTACACCTTC
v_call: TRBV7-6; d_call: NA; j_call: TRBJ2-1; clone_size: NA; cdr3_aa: CASSHRDNEQFF; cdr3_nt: TGTGCCAGCAGCCACAGGGACAATGAGCAGTTCTTC
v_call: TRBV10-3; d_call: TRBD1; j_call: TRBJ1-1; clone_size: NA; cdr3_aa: CAISRDREAEAFF; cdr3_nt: TGTGCCATCAGTCGGGACAGGGAGGCTGAAGCTTTCTTT
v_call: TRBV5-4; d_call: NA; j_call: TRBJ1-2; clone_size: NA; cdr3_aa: CASTLPPGHGYTF; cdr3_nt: TGTGCCAGCACCCTCCCCCCTGGGCATGGCTACACCTTC
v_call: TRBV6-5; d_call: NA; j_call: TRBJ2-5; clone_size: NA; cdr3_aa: CASRKGFAQETQYF; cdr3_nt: TGTGCCAGCAGGAAGGGGTTTGCACAAGAGACCCAGTACTTC
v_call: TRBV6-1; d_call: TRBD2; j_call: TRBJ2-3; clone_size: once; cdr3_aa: CASSREADTQYF; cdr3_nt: TGTGCCAGCAGTCGGGAGGCGGATACGCAGTATTTT
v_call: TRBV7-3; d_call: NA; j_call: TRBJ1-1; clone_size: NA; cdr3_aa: CASSLFLSTEAFF; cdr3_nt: TGTGCCAGCAGCTTATTTCTGAGCACTGAAGCTTTCTTT
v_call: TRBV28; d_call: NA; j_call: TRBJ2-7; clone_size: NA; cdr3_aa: CASSPDTDEQYF; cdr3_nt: TGTGCCAGCAGCCCAGACACGGACGAGCAGTACTTC
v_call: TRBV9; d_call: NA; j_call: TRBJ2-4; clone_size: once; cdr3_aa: CASSVGLRGDTAKNIQYF; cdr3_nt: TGTGCCAGCAGCGTCGGACTCAGAGGGGACACAGCCAAAAACATTCAGTACTTC
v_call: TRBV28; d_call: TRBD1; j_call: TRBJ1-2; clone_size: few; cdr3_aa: CASTDREGGYTF; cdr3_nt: TGTGCCAGCACCGACAGGGAGGGTGGCTACACCTTC
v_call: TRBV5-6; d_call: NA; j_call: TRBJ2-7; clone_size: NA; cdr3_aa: CASSPRGSLRLYEQYF; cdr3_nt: TGTGCCAGCAGCCCACGGGGCAGTCTCCGATTATACGAGCAGTACTTC
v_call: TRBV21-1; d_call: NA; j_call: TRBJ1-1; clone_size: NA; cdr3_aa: CASSNSAGEKGPEAFF; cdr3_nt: TGTGCCAGCAGCAACTCAGCGGGGGAGAAGGGGCCTGAAGCTTTCTTT
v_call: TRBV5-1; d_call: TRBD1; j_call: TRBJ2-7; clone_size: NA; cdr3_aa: CASSLRRRQGENYEQYF; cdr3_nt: TGCGCCAGCAGCCTAAGGAGACGACAGGGTGAGAACTACGAGCAGTACTTC
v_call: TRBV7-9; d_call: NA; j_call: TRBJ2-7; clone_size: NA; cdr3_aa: CASGLLAYEQYF; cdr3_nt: TGTGCCAGCGGACTATTGGCCTACGAGCAGTACTTC
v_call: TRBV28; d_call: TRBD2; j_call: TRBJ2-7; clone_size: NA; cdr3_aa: CASSLISSGSIYEQYF; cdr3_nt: TGTGCCAGCAGTCTTATTAGTAGCGGGAGTATCTACGAGCAGTACTTC
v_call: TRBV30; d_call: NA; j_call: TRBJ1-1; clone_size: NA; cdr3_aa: CAWSKQGNTEAFF; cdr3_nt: TGTGCCTGGAGCAAACAGGGGAACACTGAAGCTTTCTTT
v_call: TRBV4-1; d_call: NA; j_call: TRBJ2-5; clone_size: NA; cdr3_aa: CASSQDGWRGSETQYF; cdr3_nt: TGCGCCAGCAGCCAAGATGGTTGGCGGGGTAGTGAGACCCAGTACTTC
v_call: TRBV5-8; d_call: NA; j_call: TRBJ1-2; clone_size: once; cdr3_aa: CASSRSSGNYYGYTF; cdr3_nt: TGTGCCAGCAGCCGATCGTCCGGGAATTACTATGGCTACACCTTC
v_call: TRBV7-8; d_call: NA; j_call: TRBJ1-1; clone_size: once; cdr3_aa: CASSRNSQGGSTTEAFF; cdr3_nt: TGTGCCAGCAGTCGCAACAGTCAAGGTGGTTCCACCACTGAAGCTTTCTTT
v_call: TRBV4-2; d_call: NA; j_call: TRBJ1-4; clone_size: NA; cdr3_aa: CASSQDAGGANNEKLFF; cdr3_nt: TGTGCCAGCAGCCAAGATGCGGGAGGGGCGAATAATGAAAAACTGTTTTTT
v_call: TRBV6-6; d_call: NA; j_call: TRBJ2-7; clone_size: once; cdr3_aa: CASSTGFRGYEQYF; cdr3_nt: TGTGCCAGCAGTACAGGGTTCCGCGGCTACGAGCAGTACTTC